A single sample gave rise to the 8 T cell receptor beta chains below, sequenced in a study of identical twins. TCRdb reprocessed the 5' RACE reads via MiXCR and lists one record per CDR3 protein. The sample yields some 760,000 distinct CDR3 sequences, 18% seen once. These data also formed part of another study, on T cells expressing NK-cell markers.

Sequencing input: PBMCs. The source is a woman under 30 in good health.

This clonotype was seen only a few times. The V call is TRBV20-1, the J call TRBJ2-2, with D maybe TRBD2 (5 bases). CDR3 length: 16 residues. Between the trimmed V and J ends, which lost 0 bases and 5 bases, there was a span of 16 bases. Germline V gene sequence: CDR1 DFQATT, CDR2 SNEGSKA (reference sequence). CDR3 bases: TGCAGTGCTAGAGACCCAGCGGAAATGGGGACCGGGGAGCTGTTTTTT. It codes for CSARDPAEMGTGELFF.

The sample holds a few counts of this clonotype. The genes are TRBV5-4 and TRBJ2-5; D perhaps matches TRBD2 (6 bases). The ends were cut back, 8 bases at V and 3 bases at J, with 14 bases in the middle. The germline V gene has CDR1 SGHNT and CDR2 YYREEE (reference sequence). The CDR3 sequence is 13 residues long. The CDR3 loop is CARRDWGEETQYF. The CDR3 nucleotides are TGTGCCAGGAGGGACTGGGGGGAAGAGACCCAGTACTTC.

The chain links TRBV2 to TRBJ2-3; possible D gene TRBD1, 5 bases. The ends were cut back, 10 bases at V and 5 bases at J, with 22 bases in the middle. CDR3 length equals 15 residues. The germline V gene encodes CDR1 SNHLY and CDR2 FYNNEI. The CDR3 DNA sequence: TGTGCCACCAGGAATTCCAATACAGGCCGAGATACGCAGTATTTT. Its protein is CATRNSNTGRDTQYF.

The CDR3 sequence is CAIGGTDTQYF. The CDR3 bases are TGTGCCATCGGGGGGACAGATACGCAGTATTTT. The chain carries TRBV10-3 and TRBJ2-3; D might be TRBD2 (6 bases). The CDR3 extends over 11 amino acids. Trimming removed 8 bases at V and 3 bases at J, with 6 bases between. CDR1 is ENHRY, CDR2 SYGVKD, per germline.

This clonotype was detected many times. The rearrangement uses TRBV7-9 and TRBJ1-2; maybe TRBD1 (6 bases). This CDR3 is built from 15 residues. Germline V gene lookup returns CDR1 SEHNR and CDR2 FQNEAQ (reference sequence). V lost 5 bases and J lost 5, with 18 bases in between. DNA of the CDR3: TGTGCCAGCAGCCCCCCAGGGGATTCGATATATGGCTACACCTTC. Its protein is CASSPPGDSIYGYTF.

The chain carries TRBV20-1 and TRBJ1-5, with D uncertain. The CDR3 runs to 12 residues. Germline assignment: CDR1 DFQATT and CDR2 SNEGSKA (reference sequence). The germline V and J ends were trimmed by 3 bases and 0 bases, with 3 bases remaining between them. The CDR3 reads CSARTSNQPQHF. DNA of the CDR3: TGCAGTGCTAGGACTAGCAATCAGCCCCAGCATTTT.

The chain employs TRBV5-1 and TRBJ2-1, with 11 nucleotides matching TRBD2. The germline gives CDR1 SGHRS, CDR2 YFSETQ. After removal of 5 bases from V and 8 bases from J, the junction contained 12 bases not matched to a gene. The CDR3 is made up of 16 amino acids. This chain's CDR3 is CASRMASGRISDEQFF. In nucleotides, the CDR3 is TGCGCCAGCAGAATGGCTAGCGGGAGGATAAGCGATGAGCAGTTCTTC.

This clonotype was detected only a few times. This chain connects TRBV6-6 to TRBJ2-7; the match to TRBD2 covers 7 bases. The CDR3 totals 13 residues. V was clipped by 7 bases and J by 4 bases; unmatched bases: 7. The germline CDR1 and CDR2 sequences are MNHNY and SVGAGI (reference sequence). The CDR3 here is CASTLAAFYEQYF. CDR3 nucleotides: TGTGCCAGCACCCTAGCGGCGTTTTACGAGCAGTACTTC.